Below are 18 T cell receptor beta chains sequenced from a single sample in a study of human T cells and chemical hapten exposure. Stated time point: pre-sensitization, week 0. The treatment here: therapeutic diphenylcyclopropenone sensitization with weekly scalp DPC. One entry per CDR3 protein results from TCRdb running MiXCR on the RACE reads. The sample contains more than 250,000 distinct CDR3 sequences, 8.6% of which appear only once. This sample comprised whole blood, obtained in connection with sensitization to the hapten diphenylcyclopropenone (DPC). The source of these receptors is a woman aged 40 to 49 with alopecia areata. Some clones in this sample may be carry-over from other donors' samples.

The sample holds a few counts of this clonotype. The chain recombines TRBV6-6 with TRBJ2-4; D possibly corresponds to TRBD1 (5 bases). CDR3 length: 17 residues. Looked up from germline, CDR1 is MNHNY and CDR2 is SVGAGI (reference sequence). V dropped 0 bases and J dropped 5 bases, with 17 bases sitting between them. CDR3 DNA: TGTGCCAGCAGTTACTCGAGTTACGCAGGGCCTCAAAACATTCAGTACTTC. It is translated as CASSYSSYAGPQNIQYF.

This clonotype was detected only a few times. The chain links TRBV29-1 to TRBJ1-2; 8 positions match TRBD1. This CDR3 contains 13 residues. Looked up from germline, CDR1 is SQVTM and CDR2 is ANQGSEA. V gave up 1 base and J gave up 6 bases; unmatched junction bases: 4. The CDR3 protein is CSVEGDRSNGYTF. In nucleotides, the CDR3 is TGCAGCGTTGAAGGGGACAGGTCAAATGGCTACACCTTC.

This clonotype was observed at least ten times. The chain uses TRBV29-1 and TRBJ2-7; 8 positions agree with TRBD1. Germline lookup yields CDR1 SQVTM and CDR2 ANQGSEA. J gave up 7 bases and V 4 bases, and 9 bases lay outside the gene matches. This CDR3 is 13 amino acids long. The CDR3 loop reads CSVGAGGGGEQYF. CDR3 bases: TGCAGCGTTGGAGCAGGGGGCGGCGGGGAGCAGTACTTC.

The rearrangement joins TRBV9 to TRBJ2-1; D uncertain. Germline CDR1 is SGDLS and CDR2 is YYNGEE. This CDR3 is built from 15 residues. Trimming removed 0 bases from V and 4 bases from J, with 11 bases in between. The CDR3 sequence is CASSVVGGTYNEQFF. Here the CDR3 DNA reads TGTGCCAGCAGCGTAGTCGGTGGAACATACAATGAGCAGTTCTTC.

The V call is TRBV2, the J call TRBJ2-7; TRBD1 matches at 10 bases. The V segment lost 7 bases and the J segment 5 bases; nucleotides outside the gene matches: 11. The CDR3 has 15 residues. The germline V gene encodes CDR1 SNHLY and CDR2 FYNNEI. CDR3 sequence: CASILTGGAVNEQYF. For the CDR3, the DNA is TGTGCCAGCATCCTGACAGGGGGCGCGGTGAACGAGCAGTACTTC.

This clonotype showed up just a few times. The rearrangement uses TRBV5-6 and TRBJ1-1; D is perhaps TRBD1 (5 bases). Between the trimmed V and J ends, which lost 5 bases and 5 bases, there was a span of 19 bases. The CDR3 extends over 15 amino acids. Germline CDR1 is SGHDT and CDR2 is YYEEEE. CDR3 sequence (DNA): TGTGCCAGCAGTGTGACGGGACGGATGTTAACTGAAGCTTTCTTT. It translates to CASSVTGRMLTEAFF.

The gene calls are TRBV7-2 and TRBJ2-2; D is unclear. The CDR3 totals 15 residues. The V end lost 2 bases, the J end lost 6 bases, and 13 bases lay between the germline ends. Germline V gene sequence: CDR1 SGHTA, CDR2 FQGNSA. The CDR3 here is CASSLLGLGSGELFF. The CDR3 nucleotides are TGTGCCAGCAGCTTACTTGGGCTAGGGTCCGGGGAGCTGTTTTTT.

This clonotype was seen only a few times. J is TRBJ2-5 and V is TRBV7-2, with D unresolved. Germline lookup yields CDR1 SGHTA and CDR2 FQGNSA. The V gene lost 5 bases and the J gene lost 2 bases, with 9 bases spanning the gap. The CDR3 extends over 13 amino acids. DNA for the CDR3: TGTGCCAGCAGCGTGGTCGGGCAAGAGACCCAGTACTTC. Its protein is CASSVVGQETQYF.

There are a few counts of this clonotype. J is TRBJ2-1 and V is TRBV5-5, with D tentatively TRBD1 or TRBD2 (5 bases each). There are 13 residues in the CDR3. CDR1 and CDR2 from the germline V gene are SGHKS and YYEKEE (reference sequence). V was clipped by 4 bases and J by 4 bases, with 9 bases between them. CDR3 nucleotides: TGTGCCAGCAGCGGGGGAGCATACAATGAGCAGTTCTTC. Amino acids: CASSGGAYNEQFF.

The V gene is TRBV9, the J gene TRBJ1-4; no firm D call. Trimming removed 0 bases from V and 7 bases from J, with 16 bases in between. Germline lookup yields CDR1 SGDLS and CDR2 YYNGEE. This CDR3 comprises 16 residues. In nucleotides, the CDR3 is TGTGCCAGCAGCGTAGGCCTTCCCCGGGGAGGTGAAAAACTGTTTTTT. It is translated as CASSVGLPRGGEKLFF.

This clonotype was seen only a few times. This chain links TRBV11-1 with TRBJ1-1, with D perhaps TRBD1 (6 bases). The CDR3 spans 14 residues. V lost 3 bases and J 4 bases, leaving 12 bases between the germline ends. Germline V gene lookup returns CDR1 SGHAT and CDR2 FQDESV (reference sequence). The CDR3 loop is CASSFHTGRTEAFF. The DNA of the CDR3 is TGTGCCAGCAGCTTCCACACAGGGCGCACTGAAGCTTTCTTT.

The chain employs TRBV6-2 or TRBV6-3 and TRBJ1-6; D gene unclear. V dropped 6 bases and J dropped 3 bases, with 18 bases sitting between them. This CDR3 region has 17 residues. Germline loops: CDR1 MNHEY, CDR2 SVGEGT. The CDR3 loop reads CASSIDPYWGYNSPLHF. The CDR3 nucleotides read TGTGCCAGCAGCATCGACCCCTATTGGGGCTATAATTCACCCCTCCACTTT.

This chain uses TRBV4-1 with TRBJ2-1, with 8 bases matching TRBD2. V shed 2 bases and J 0 bases; nucleotides not matched to a gene: 9. Per the germline V gene, CDR1 is MGHRA and CDR2 is YSYEKL. CDR3 length equals 18 residues. The CDR3 DNA follows: TGCGCCAGCAGCCAAATTCTAGCGGGCCGAAGCTCCTACAATGAGCAGTTCTTC. Translating it yields CASSQILAGRSSYNEQFF.

This clonotype has a count of ten or more. The chain joins TRBV11-1 to TRBJ2-1; 9 nucleotides line up with TRBD2. CDR1 and CDR2 (germline): SGHAT, FQDESV (reference sequence). The CDR3 covers 15 residues. Unmatched junction bases numbered 1, after V lost 1 base and J lost 3 bases. CDR3 region: CASSLGLADYNEQFF. The CDR3 DNA sequence: TGTGCCAGCAGCTTAGGACTAGCGGACTACAATGAGCAGTTCTTC.

The V gene is TRBV15, the J gene TRBJ1-5; D perhaps matches TRBD1 (5 bases). Germline assignment: CDR1 LNHNV and CDR2 YYDKDF (reference sequence). The CDR3 loop spans 15 amino acids. V was cut by 0 bases and J by 2 bases, with 8 bases left in between. The CDR3 loop reads CATSRDSGGNQPQHF. In nucleotides, the CDR3 is TGTGCCACCAGCAGAGATTCGGGGGGCAATCAGCCCCAGCATTTT.

This clonotype has ten or more counts. J is TRBJ2-1 and V is TRBV20-1; 14 nucleotides match TRBD2. Germline CDR1 DFQATT, CDR2 SNEGSKA (reference sequence). This CDR3 spans 16 amino acids. J lost 6 bases, V lost 3 bases, and 7 bases had no gene match. The CDR3 coding sequence is TGCAGTGCTAGGTCCCGACTAGCGGGAGGGCCCAATGAGCAGTTCTTC. The encoded protein is CSARSRLAGGPNEQFF.

This clonotype was seen a few times. The V gene is TRBV28, the J gene TRBJ1-5; D is unresolved. V dropped 3 bases and J dropped 5 bases, with 5 bases sitting between them. Germline V gene data show CDR1 as MDHEN and CDR2 as SYDVKM. This CDR3 is 12 amino acids long. CDR3 residues: CASSFPDQPQHF. CDR3 nucleotide sequence: TGTGCCAGCAGTTTCCCAGATCAGCCCCAGCATTTT.

The chain recombines TRBV6-5 with TRBJ1-1, with D perhaps matching TRBD1 (5 bases). Trimming left V 7 bases short and J 11 bases short, with 14 bases between. The CDR3 sequence is 11 residues long. The germline CDR1 and CDR2 sequences are MNHEY and SVGAGI. The CDR3 region is CASKWNGGAFF. The CDR3 region has the DNA TGTGCCAGCAAATGGAATGGGGGGGCTTTCTTT.